The next 9 T cell receptor beta chains were all read from a single sample in a study of blood T cell repertoires in COVID-19. Clones were read by immunoSEQ multiplex PCR, and TCRdb kept only the in-frame ones, dropping some. The repertoire has about 300,000 clones, around 86% of them found once; the top ten carry roughly 4%. The sample consisted of PBMCs or T cells enriched from blood (not recorded which). These receptors were obtained from a young man who had recovered from COVID-19.

The genes are TRBV18 and TRBJ1-3; D not resolved. The V end was cut by 10 bases, the J end by 0 bases, with 13 bases between. CDR1 KGHSH and CDR2 LQKENI come from the germline V gene. The CDR3 sequence is 14 residues long. CDR3 loop: CATTGSGSGNTIYF. The CDR3 nucleotides read TGTGCCACCACGGGATCAGGCTCTGGAAACACCATATATTTT.

The CDR3 bases are TGTGCCAGTAGTAAATTCGAAACTCCCCAGCATTTT. It specifies CASSKFETPQHF. This sequence joins TRBV19 and TRBJ1-5; D not resolved. Deletions cut 4 bases from V and 10 bases from J, with 11 bases between. The CDR3 spans 12 residues. Looked up from germline, CDR1 is LNHDA and CDR2 is SQIVND (reference sequence).

The rearrangement links TRBV5-5 to TRBJ2-3; 8 positions agree with TRBD2. The CDR3 runs 13 residues. Per germline, CDR1 SGHKS and CDR2 YYEKEE (reference sequence). J was trimmed by 4 bases and V by 2 bases; bases with no gene match: 0. In DNA form, the CDR3 reads TGTGCCAGCAGCTTCGGGGGGGCAGATACGCAGTATTTT. It is translated as CASSFGGADTQYF.

The chain joins TRBV10-3 to TRBJ2-7, with 7 nucleotides matching TRBD1. J gave up 2 bases and V 3 bases, and 4 bases lay outside the gene matches. Per germline, CDR1 ENHRY and CDR2 SYGVKD. The CDR3 spans 14 residues. For the CDR3, the DNA is TGTGCCATCAGTGATAGGCAGGGGGCCTACGAGCAGTACTTC. Its protein product is CAISDRQGAYEQYF.

The table lists this clone with a few counts. This chain links TRBV6-5 with TRBJ1-1, with TRBD1 matching 8 bases. V shed 6 bases and J 4 bases; nucleotides not matched to a gene: 4. Germline-derived CDR1 and CDR2 are MNHEY and SVGAGI. This CDR3 has 13 amino acids. CDR3 in DNA: TGTGCCAGCAGAGATACAGGGGGCACTGAAGCTTTCTTT. Amino acids: CASRDTGGTEAFF.

The chain uses TRBV7-9 and TRBJ2-5; 10 nucleotides line up with TRBD2. V shed 5 bases, J shed 10 bases, and the junction held 10 bases outside the gene matches. Germline V lookup: CDR1 SEHNR, CDR2 FQNEAQ (reference sequence). The CDR3 covers 14 residues. As DNA, the CDR3 is TGTGCCAGCAGCCAGGCACTAGCGGGAACTAACCAGTACTTC. Translated: CASSQALAGTNQYF.

The V call is TRBV18, the J call TRBJ2-1; perhaps TRBD1 as D (5 bases). The germline gives CDR1 KGHSH, CDR2 LQKENI. Trimming took off 1 base at V and 0 bases at J, with 7 bases between the two ends. The CDR3 totals 15 residues. The DNA for the CDR3 is TGTGCCAGCTCACCACGGGGCTACTCCTACAATGAGCAGTTCTTC. This sequence encodes CASSPRGYSYNEQFF.

V usage is TRBV19 and J usage is TRBJ1-4, with D possibly TRBD1 on 6 matching bases. CDR1 LNHDA and CDR2 SQIVND come from the germline V gene (reference sequence). V dropped 3 bases and J dropped 8 bases, with 10 bases sitting between them. The CDR3 length is 13 residues. Here the CDR3 reads CASSIEQGEKLFF. The CDR3 DNA follows: TGTGCCAGTAGTATTGAACAGGGAGAAAAACTGTTTTTT. The whole variable domain, remainder taken from reference TRBV19 and TRBJ1-4, is DGGITQSPKYLFRKEGQNVTLSCEQNLNHDAMYWYRQDPGQGLRLIYYSQIVNDFQKGDIAEGYSVSREKKESFPLTVTSAQKNPTAFYLCASSIEQGEKLFFGSGTQLSVL.

The chain recombines TRBV10-2 with TRBJ2-5; maybe TRBD2 (5 bases). The CDR3 length is 14 residues. Germline loops: CDR1 WSHSY, CDR2 SAAADI. V was clipped by 9 bases and J by 5 bases, with 19 bases between them. CDR3 amino acids: CASYASGTGETQYF. CDR3 nucleotides: TGCGCCAGTTATGCTTCAGGAACGGGGGAGACCCAGTACTTC.